The entry below gives a single TCR beta chain sequence along with its context. CDR1 and CDR2 (germline): SEHNR, FQNEAQ (reference sequence). There are 14 residues in the CDR3. Trimming cost V 0 bases and J 1 base, with 6 bases left between them. This entry comes from a study of blood T cell repertoires in COVID-19. In the source study's methods: Amplified reference gene primers provided the basis for estimating nucleated cell counts. This table comes from immunoSEQ multiplex PCR, and its TCRdb copy is limited to in-frame clones, with some not included. V and J calls and clone size are as listed in that table; D and trimming were resolved from the DNA. Found here are about 220,000 clones, about 90% of them singletons; the top ten hold about 14%.

This chain uses TRBV7-9 with TRBJ1-1; D is unresolved. This TCR was recovered from a woman in her 50s with acute COVID-19. Sequenced input: PBMCs or T cells enriched from blood (not recorded which). CDR3 sequence (DNA): TGTGCCAGCAGCTTAGCGGCGGGGAACACTGAAGCTTTCTTT. This codes for CASSLAAGNTEAFF.